This entry is about one T cell receptor (beta chain). This sample is part of a study of T cell responses to AZD1222 COVID-19 vaccine. The CDR3 is made up of 14 amino acids. Here immunoSEQ multiplex PCR was the method, and the copy in TCRdb shows in-frame clones only, minus some. This table holds 150,000 or so clones, 92% found once. Material: peripheral blood, obtained 28 days after the second AZD1222 dose. This TCR derives from an adult who received the AZD1222 COVID-19 vaccine. The chain combines TRBV12-2 with TRBJ1-2; whether TRBD1, the table's D call, matches the DNA was not checked. TRBV12-2 is a recognized pseudogene. This CDR3 is CASRIGQRPYGYTF. In DNA form, the CDR3 reads TGTGCAAGTCGCATTGGACAGCGGCCCTATGGCTACACCTTC.